This is a list of T cell receptor beta chains from one sample in a study of T cell responses to AZD1222 COVID-19 vaccine. Repertoires were generated with immunoSEQ multiplex PCR, while TCRdb's copy carries only in-frame clones and drops some. This repertoire shows approximately 130,000 clones, 93% found once; its top ten account for approximately 3.3%. The source material was peripheral blood, sampled on day 0 of AZD1222 vaccination. Receptors originate from an adult in good health. CDR3s include the opening cysteine and the closing phenylalanine or tryptophan. The D gene is left open where the match is weak. Size tells how often a clone was seen (once, few, many) or the class of an expanded clone, and some rows leave it out.

D gene	J gene	V gene	clone size	CDR3 protein	CDR3 DNA
NA	TRBJ1-1	TRBV20-1	NA	CSASRRAGRAFF	TGCAGTGCTAGTAGGCGGGCCGGGAGGGCTTTCTTT
NA	TRBJ2-7	TRBV7-2	NA	CASSLDSASYEQYF	TGTGCCAGCAGCTTAGATTCAGCTTCCTACGAGCAGTACTTC
NA	TRBJ1-2	TRBV6-5	NA	CASSYAGDASRGGYTF	TGTGCCAGCAGTTACGCAGGGGACGCTTCCCGAGGTGGCTACACCTTC
NA	TRBJ1-1	TRBV7-9	NA	CASIPYAGFEAFF	TGTGCCAGCATCCCCTACGCGGGTTTTGAAGCTTTCTTT
NA	TRBJ1-3	TRBV7-2	NA	CASSFGGSGNTIYF	TGTGCCAGCAGCTTTGGAGGGTCTGGAAACACCATATATTTT
TRBD1	TRBJ2-2	TRBV19	once	CATHFPGTGGENTGELFF	TGTGCCACCCATTTTCCCGGGACAGGGGGCGAGAACACCGGGGAGCTGTTTTTT
TRBD1	TRBJ1-1	TRBV7-8	once	CASSGPGQGALTEAFF	TGTGCCAGCAGCGGGCCGGGACAGGGGGCATTGACTGAAGCTTTCTTT
TRBD2	TRBJ2-5	TRBV7-9	NA	CASSARGLAGETQYF	TGTGCCAGCAGCGCCCGTGGACTAGCCGGGGAGACCCAGTACTTC
NA	TRBJ2-3	TRBV4-2	NA	CASSQGTEGTDTQYF	TGTGCCAGCAGCCAAGGGACGGAAGGCACAGATACGCAGTATTTT
TRBD2	TRBJ2-7	TRBV11-1	NA	CASSLVLAGTYEQYF	TGTGCCAGCAGCTTAGTTCTAGCGGGGACCTACGAGCAGTACTTC
TRBD1	TRBJ2-2	TRBV30	NA	CACLKTGVPGELFF	TGTGCCTGTTTGAAAACAGGGGTCCCCGGGGAGCTGTTTTTT
NA	TRBJ1-1	TRBV5-1	NA	CASIPRGGDTEAFF	TGCGCCAGCATCCCTCGGGGGGGGGACACTGAAGCTTTCTTT
TRBD1	TRBJ1-4	TRBV28	NA	CASSLQGPLNEKLFF	TGTGCCAGCAGCTTACAGGGGCCCCTTAATGAAAAACTGTTTTTT
TRBD1	TRBJ2-1	TRBV6-5	NA	CASGQGLRDEQFF	TGTGCCAGCGGACAGGGCCTTCGTGATGAGCAGTTCTTC
NA	TRBJ2-2	TRBV6-5	NA	CASSYSSGGELFF	TGTGCCAGCAGTTACTCGAGTGGCGGGGAGCTGTTTTTT
NA	TRBJ1-5	TRBV28	NA	CASSFPSRPQHF	TGTGCCAGCAGTTTCCCCTCCCGACCCCAGCATTTT
TRBD2	TRBJ2-2	TRBV11-3	NA	CASSPAGVAGTGELFF	TGTGCCAGCAGCCCGGCCGGGGTAGCGGGAACCGGGGAGCTGTTTTTT
TRBD1	TRBJ2-7	TRBV27	NA	CASSFQTGGYEQYF	TGTGCCAGCAGTTTTCAGACAGGGGGGTACGAGCAGTACTTC
NA	TRBJ1-4	TRBV4-1	once	CASSQVRGLSEKLFF	TGCGCCAGCAGCCAAGTCCGGGGGCTGTCCGAAAAACTGTTTTTT
NA	TRBJ2-3	TRBV24-1	NA	CATAPGAGSTDTQYF	TGTGCCACCGCGCCGGGGGCTGGGAGTACAGATACGCAGTATTTT
NA	TRBJ1-1	TRBV13	NA	CASSSGSSLNTEAFF	TGTGCCAGCAGCTCCGGATCCTCTCTGAACACTGAAGCTTTCTTT
NA	TRBJ2-5	TRBV10-3	NA	CAISDRVAQETQYF	TGTGCCATCAGTGATCGGGTAGCCCAAGAGACCCAGTACTTC
NA	TRBJ1-3	TRBV28	once	CASSTPGNTIYF	TGTGCCAGCAGTACTCCTGGAAACACCATATATTTT
TRBD1	TRBJ1-2	TRBV7-2	NA	CASSLEGAGFGYTF	TGTGCCAGCAGCTTAGAGGGGGCAGGGTTCGGCTACACCTTC
NA	TRBJ1-1	TRBV19	NA	CASSNLGAGSMNTEAFF	TGTGCCAGTAGTAATTTAGGGGCAGGAAGTATGAACACTGAAGCTTTCTTT
NA	TRBJ1-2	TRBV27	NA	CASRGDRGYGYTF	TGTGCCAGCAGGGGAGATCGTGGCTATGGCTACACCTTC
NA	TRBJ1-5	TRBV10-2	NA	CASSEQSISPQHF	TGCGCCAGCAGTGAACAGTCAATATCGCCCCAGCATTTT
NA	TRBJ2-1	TRBV28	NA	CASSLARSYNEQFF	TGTGCCAGCAGTTTGGCTCGCTCCTACAATGAGCAGTTCTTC
NA	TRBJ1-5	TRBV18	NA	CASSPGGGRNQPQHF	TGTGCCAGCTCACCCGGCGGGGGACGAAATCAGCCCCAGCATTTT
NA	TRBJ1-1	TRBV28	NA	CASSFSLNTEAFF	TGTGCCAGCAGTTTTAGCTTGAACACTGAAGCTTTCTTT
TRBD1	TRBJ1-5	TRBV19	NA	CATSQGMGNQPQHF	TGTGCCACCTCACAGGGGATGGGCAATCAGCCCCAGCATTTT
NA	TRBJ1-4	TRBV30	NA	CAWSVGRLREKLFF	TGTGCCTGGAGTGTTGGGCGGTTACGGGAAAAACTGTTTTTT
NA	TRBJ1-1	TRBV27	NA	CASSFRSSGTMNTEAFF	TGTGCCAGCAGTTTCAGGTCGTCAGGGACCATGAACACTGAAGCTTTCTTT
NA	TRBJ2-6	TRBV15	NA	CATSRDPTLSGANVLTF	TGTGCCACCAGCAGAGACCCGACATTGTCTGGGGCCAACGTCCTGACTTTC
NA	TRBJ1-1	TRBV6-9	NA	CASSYSQDMNTEAFF	TGTGCCAGCAGTTATTCGCAAGACATGAACACTGAAGCTTTCTTT
NA	TRBJ1-1	TRBV5-1	NA	CASSLGGAQDTEAFF	TGCGCCAGCAGCTTGGGAGGGGCCCAGGACACTGAAGCTTTCTTT
TRBD1	TRBJ2-5	TRBV24-1	once	CATSDSGGLETQYF	TGTGCCACCAGTGATTCAGGGGGCCTGGAGACCCAGTACTTC
NA	TRBJ2-7	TRBV12-3/TRBV12-4	NA	CASSLGWERYF	TGTGCCAGCAGTTTAGGGTGGGAACGGTACTTC
NA	TRBJ2-5	TRBV7-2	NA	CASSFAGYRETQYF	TGTGCCAGCAGCTTTGCGGGTTATCGAGAGACCCAGTACTTC
NA	TRBJ1-1	TRBV5-1	once	CASSSRANTEAFF	TGCGCCAGCAGCTCCAGGGCGAACACTGAAGCTTTCTTT
NA	TRBJ2-4	TRBV1	NA	CTSSQGEEIAKNIQYF	TGCACCAGCAGCCAAGGGGAGGAGATAGCCAAAAACATTCAGTACTTC
NA	TRBJ2-7	TRBV19	many	CASSISLQRVYEQYF	TGTGCCAGTAGTATATCACTACAGCGGGTTTACGAGCAGTACTTC
NA	TRBJ2-2	TRBV6-5	NA	CASRETGFDTGELFF	TGTGCCAGCAGAGAGACAGGTTTCGACACCGGGGAGCTGTTTTTT
NA	TRBJ2-3	TRBV9	NA	CASSVNSERDTQYF	TGTGCCAGCAGCGTTAATAGCGAGAGGGATACGCAGTATTTT
TRBD1	TRBJ2-2	TRBV28	NA	CASRITGAGDTGELFF	TGTGCCAGCAGGATCACAGGGGCAGGGGACACCGGGGAGCTGTTTTTT
NA	TRBJ1-1	TRBV6-5	once	CASTTPGGVLAFF	TGTGCCAGCACTACCCCGGGAGGTGTATTAGCTTTCTTT
NA	TRBJ1-1	TRBV9	NA	CASSVSGWEGTEAFF	TGTGCCAGCAGCGTAAGTGGGTGGGAAGGGACTGAAGCTTTCTTT
TRBD2	TRBJ2-3	TRBV6-1	NA	CASSEALAGGTDTQYF	TGTGCCAGCAGTGAAGCCCTAGCGGGGGGAACAGATACGCAGTATTTT
TRBD2	TRBJ2-7	TRBV11-3	NA	CASSTGLAGLGEQYF	TGTGCCAGCAGCACCGGACTAGCGGGCCTTGGGGAGCAGTACTTC
NA	TRBJ1-3	TRBV5-8	few	CASSLARTATGNTIYF	TGTGCCAGCAGCTTGGCTCGAACGGCAACTGGAAACACCATATATTTT
TRBD1	TRBJ1-1	TRBV19	NA	CASSSPGTGYDTEAFF	TGTGCCAGTAGTTCCCCCGGGACAGGTTATGACACTGAAGCTTTCTTT
NA	TRBJ1-5	TRBV12-3/TRBV12-4	NA	CASRPGVGAQHF	TGTGCCAGCAGACCGGGGGTAGGGGCCCAGCATTTT
NA	TRBJ1-2	TRBV24-1	NA	CATRGGDGYTF	TGTGCCACCAGGGGAGGGGATGGCTACACCTTC
TRBD2	TRBJ2-1	TRBV6-5	NA	CASSIAGGYNEQFF	TGTGCCAGCAGTATAGCGGGAGGCTACAATGAGCAGTTCTTC